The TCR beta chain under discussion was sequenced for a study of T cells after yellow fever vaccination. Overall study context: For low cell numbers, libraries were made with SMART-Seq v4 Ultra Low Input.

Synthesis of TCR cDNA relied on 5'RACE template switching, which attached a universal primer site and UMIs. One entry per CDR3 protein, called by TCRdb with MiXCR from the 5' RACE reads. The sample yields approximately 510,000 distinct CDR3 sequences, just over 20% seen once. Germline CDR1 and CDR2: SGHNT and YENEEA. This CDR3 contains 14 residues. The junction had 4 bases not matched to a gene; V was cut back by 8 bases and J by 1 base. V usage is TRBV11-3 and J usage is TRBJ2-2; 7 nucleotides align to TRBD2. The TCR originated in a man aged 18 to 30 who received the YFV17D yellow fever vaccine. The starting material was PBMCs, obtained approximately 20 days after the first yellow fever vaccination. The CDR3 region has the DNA TGTGCCAGCCGAGCGGGGCTGAACACCGGGGAGCTGTTTTTT. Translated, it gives CASRAGLNTGELFF.